Detailed here is one TCR beta chain. Its specificity is unknown. This specimen belongs to a study of blood T cells in healthy people across ages. Germline V gene sequence: CDR1 SGHAT, CDR2 FQNNGV. The CDR3 contains 15 residues. The germline V and J ends were trimmed by 5 bases and 1 base, with 9 bases remaining between them. Study-wide points: When one million T cells were used, diversity estimates were thought to be underestimates. Researchers report that TCR beta diversity correlated strongly with naive T cell percentage. Older age went with lower TCR beta diversity per million T cells, in a roughly linear way.

Together with a sample-barcoded 5' primer, a J-beta primer mix was included in a second PCR lasting about 7 to 12 cycles. A 12-random-nucleotide template-switch adaptor tagged each cDNA molecule. One entry per CDR3 protein results from TCRdb running MiXCR on the 5' RACE reads. The sample records 1.2 million to 1.5 million distinct CDR3 sequences, approximately 59% being singletons. The clonotype was recovered from a man between 18 and 35 years old in good health. The V and J genes are TRBV11-2 and TRBJ2-6; possible D gene TRBD2, 5 bases. Sequencing was done on a sample of blood. CDR3: CASSEGRSGANVLTF. DNA for the CDR3: TGTGCCAGCAGCGAGGGCAGGTCTGGGGCCAACGTCCTGACTTTC.